This T cell receptor (beta chain) comes out of a study of T cell repertoires in cytomegalovirus infection. Turning to the study itself: Signatures in public TCR beta sequences pointed to both CMV infection and matching HLA type.

Study-wide results and caveats: The study found HLA-C-restricted CMV-specific TCR beta clonotypes dominating the ex vivo response.

The germline V gene has CDR1 SEHNR and CDR2 FQNEAQ (reference sequence). The CDR3 consists of 16 residues. The V segment lost 5 bases and the J segment 4 bases; nucleotides outside the gene matches: 6. One entry per CDR3 protein results from TCRdb running MiXCR on the reads. The sample lists roughly 500,000 distinct CDR3 sequences, approximately 17% occurring once. In this sample, this clonotype turned up many times. What it recognizes is unknown. The sequence derives from a human donor in good health (CMV status not recorded). Some clones in this sample may be carry-over from other donors' samples. Sequencing was done on a sample of CD8+ T cells from PBMCs. This sequence joins TRBV7-9 and TRBJ2-2; 11 bases are a match to TRBD2. The CDR3 loop reads CASSTRTSGLTGELFF. CDR3 DNA: TGTGCCAGCAGCACCAGGACTAGCGGGCTCACCGGGGAGCTGTTTTTT.